This T cell receptor (beta chain) came from a study of PD-L1 blockade in urothelial cancer. Study-level information: In terms of prior chemotherapy, patients had received 0 to 3 regimens.

CDR1 is SGHTA, CDR2 FQGNSA, per germline. The CDR3 consists of 17 residues. J lost 6 bases, V lost 1 base, and 8 bases had no gene match. Only in-frame clones appear in the TCRdb table, and some are missing; sequencing was by immunoSEQ multiplex PCR. Counted here are 80,000 to 95,000 clones, 70% to 90% occurring once; the ten biggest clones make up 8.4%. A remark on this clone: No antigen is known for it.

General study results and limits: At the 3-week point, tumor-associated blood clones expanded more in durable-benefit patients.

The time point is: peripheral blood 6 weeks after treatment start. All patients carried locally advanced or metastatic urothelial carcinoma. Pretreatment sampling and on-treatment sampling together yielded between 1 and 8 samples for each patient. J is TRBJ2-1 and V is TRBV7-2; TRBD2 aligns across 11 bases. This TCR was sampled from a man between 65 and 85 years old with urothelial cancer. Sample: PBMCs, taken around atezolizumab (anti-PD-L1) treatment. This chain's CDR3 is CASSLVSVAGGPNEQFF. CDR3 in DNA: TGTGCCAGCAGCTTAGTGTCGGTAGCGGGAGGGCCCAATGAGCAGTTCTTC. The full variable domain, its missing parts supplied by reference TRBV7-2 and TRBJ2-1, is GAGVSQSPSNKVTEKGKDVELRCDPISGHTALYWYRQSLGQGLEFLIYFQGNSAPDKSGLPSDRFSAERTGGSVSTLTIQRTQQEDSAVYLCASSLVSVAGGPNEQFFGPGTRLTVL.